The 24 T cell receptor beta chains reported below all come from one sample, sequenced in a study of response to subunit inactivated influenza vaccine. In TCRdb, the RT-PCR reads were re-called with MiXCR into one record per CDR3 protein. The table lists more than 150,000 distinct CDR3 sequences, roughly 8.7% of them singletons. The sequences come from non-naive T cells sorted from PBMCs, collected on the day of vaccination. These receptors originate from a man aged 50 or older who received an inactivated influenza vaccine.

Many counts were recorded for this clonotype. The J gene is TRBJ2-7, the V gene TRBV4-2; D gene ambiguous. The germline V gene has CDR1 LGHNA and CDR2 YNFKEQ. This CDR3 region has 12 residues. The ends were cut back, 5 bases at V and 4 bases at J, with 9 bases in the middle. CDR3 sequence: CASSSSPYEQYF. Written as DNA, the CDR3 is TGTGCCAGCAGCAGTTCTCCATACGAGCAGTACTTC.

Of note for this clonotype: A much more abundant neighbour one base away suggests this may be a read error. The chain couples TRBV20-1 to TRBJ2-2; maybe TRBD1 (5 bases). This CDR3 has 13 amino acids. Germline V gives CDR1 DFQATT, CDR2 SNEGSKA (reference sequence). The V end was cut by 8 bases, the J end by 2 bases, with 12 bases between. CDR3 amino acids: CSTRTSNTGELFF. The CDR3 DNA reads TGCAGTACTCGGACAAGCAACACCGGGGAGCTGTTTTTT.

There are a few counts of this clonotype. The V gene is TRBV29-1, the J gene TRBJ1-2, with a tentative D call TRBD1 (5 bases). Trimming left V 4 bases short and J 1 base short, with 10 bases between. This CDR3 is 13 amino acids long. Germline V gene lookup returns CDR1 SQVTM and CDR2 ANQGSEA. CDR3 region: CSVAGRVNYGYTF. The CDR3, as DNA: TGCAGCGTTGCTGGCAGGGTTAACTATGGCTACACCTTC.

This clonotype appeared many times. This chain links TRBV7-2 with TRBJ2-1; TRBD2 matches 8 bases. The CDR3 contains 15 residues. Germline CDR1 is SGHTA and CDR2 is FQGNSA. With 4 bases clipped from V and 4 bases from J, the junction kept 6 bases outside the gene matches. Written as DNA, the CDR3 is TGTGCCAGCAGCTCCTCGGGGGGGGGTTACAATGAGCAGTTCTTC. This translates into CASSSSGGGYNEQFF. The full variable domain, rest sourced from reference TRBV7-2 and TRBJ2-1, is GAGVSQSPSNKVTEKGKDVELRCDPISGHTALYWYRQSLGQGLEFLIYFQGNSAPDKSGLPSDRFSAERTGGSVSTLTIQRTQQEDSAVYLCASSSSGGGYNEQFFGPGTRLTVL.

This clonotype came up many times. The rearrangement uses TRBV29-1 and TRBJ2-3; D unresolved. V was clipped by 7 bases and J by 0 bases, with 11 bases between them. The CDR3 loop spans 13 amino acids. Germline CDR1 reads SQVTM; CDR2 reads ANQGSEA. CDR3 sequence: CSAGLGSTDTQYF. The CDR3 region has the DNA TGCAGCGCCGGTCTGGGTAGCACAGATACGCAGTATTTT.

This clonotype was counted many times. The chain combines TRBV5-1 with TRBJ1-1; possibly TRBD1 for D (6 bases). V was pared by 4 bases and J by 2 bases, with 12 bases between. CDR1 is SGHRS, CDR2 YFSETQ, per germline. There are 14 residues in the CDR3. CDR3 protein: CASSNGQPNTEAFF. The CDR3 DNA reads as TGCGCCAGCAGCAACGGACAGCCTAACACTGAAGCTTTCTTT.

This clonotype was found a few times. This rearrangement joins TRBV11-2 to TRBJ1-6; no clear D. Deletions cut 7 bases from V and 7 bases from J, with 14 bases between. Germline CDR1 reads SGHAT; CDR2 reads FQNNGV. CDR3 size: 14 residues. The CDR3 sequence: CASTPAGRNSPLHF. As DNA, the CDR3 is TGTGCCAGCACCCCGGCGGGCAGGAATTCACCCCTCCACTTT.

This clonotype was seen many times. The chain combines TRBV27 with TRBJ2-7; 9 bases agree with TRBD2. The germline V gene encodes CDR1 MNHEY and CDR2 SMNVEV (reference sequence). J was trimmed by 4 bases and V by 11 bases; bases with no gene match: 15. CDR3 length equals 15 residues. CDR3 in DNA: TGTGCCGCAGGGAGGGTAAGCGGGGGGTTTTACGAGCAGTACTTC. This translates into CAAGRVSGGFYEQYF.

This clonotype was observed many times. The chain has TRBV6-2 or TRBV6-3 and TRBJ2-1, with D perhaps TRBD2 (6 bases). The germline CDR1 and CDR2 sequences are MNHEY and SVGEGT. V shed 8 bases and J shed 0 bases, with 8 bases lying between them. This CDR3 contains 13 residues. Here the CDR3 reads CASRGTSYNEQFF. DNA for the CDR3: TGTGCCAGCCGGGGGACCTCCTACAATGAGCAGTTCTTC.

This chain links TRBV4-3 with TRBJ1-6, with D hard to call. V was shortened by 0 bases and J by 8 bases, with 8 bases between the two germline ends. CDR1 LGHNA and CDR2 YSLEER come from the germline V gene. The CDR3 has 14 residues. The DNA of the CDR3 is TGCGCCAGCAGCCAAGATCTTGGGGATTCACCCCTCCACTTT. Translated: CASSQDLGDSPLHF.

This clonotype was seen at least ten times. V usage is TRBV12-3 or TRBV12-4 and J usage is TRBJ1-3; 10 bases fit TRBD1. The CDR3 has 16 residues. V dropped 5 bases and J dropped 0; count of bases not matched to a gene: 4. CDR3 protein: CASSPRDRGSGNTIYF. The CDR3 DNA follows: TGTGCCAGCAGTCCTCGGGACAGGGGCTCTGGAAACACCATATATTTT.

The rearrangement joins TRBV20-1 to TRBJ1-5; 10 bases map to TRBD1. CDR3 length: 15 residues. V shed 3 bases, J shed 4 bases, and the junction held 6 bases outside the gene matches. The germline gives CDR1 DFQATT, CDR2 SNEGSKA (reference sequence). In DNA form, the CDR3 reads TGCAGTGCTAGCCTGACAGGGGGCAGGAATCAGCCCCAGCATTTT. Translating it yields CSASLTGGRNQPQHF.

This chain connects TRBV7-2 to TRBJ2-5; possibly TRBD1 for D (6 bases). The germline CDR1 and CDR2 sequences are SGHTA and FQGNSA. The CDR3 consists of 14 residues. V lost 5 bases and J 7 bases, leaving 17 bases between the germline ends. CDR3 amino acids: CASSPLRGSATQYF. The CDR3 DNA follows: TGTGCCAGCAGCCCCCTAAGGGGGTCCGCGACCCAGTACTTC. Using reference TRBV7-2 and TRBJ2-5 for the parts outside the CDR3, the full variable domain is GAGVSQSPSNKVTEKGKDVELRCDPISGHTALYWYRQSLGQGLEFLIYFQGNSAPDKSGLPSDRFSAERTGGSVSTLTIQRTQQEDSAVYLCASSPLRGSATQYFGPGTRLLVL.

This clonotype has only a few counts. The chain joins TRBV20-1 to TRBJ2-7; 7 bases are shared with TRBD1. J lost 2 bases, V lost 1 base, and 5 bases had no gene match. Germline lookup yields CDR1 DFQATT and CDR2 SNEGSKA (reference sequence). The CDR3 has 14 amino acids. The CDR3 loop is CSARARTGAYEQYF. In DNA, the CDR3 is TGCAGTGCTAGAGCAAGGACAGGAGCCTACGAGCAGTACTTC.

The genes are TRBV6-1 and TRBJ2-7; no reliable D call. V shed 2 bases and J shed 0 bases, with 5 bases lying between them. The CDR3 is made up of 13 amino acids. Germline assignment: CDR1 MNHNS and CDR2 SASEGT. The DNA for the CDR3 is TGTGCCAGCAGTGAACAGCCCTCCTACGAGCAGTACTTC. It specifies CASSEQPSYEQYF.

This clonotype has only a few counts. The genes are TRBV4-2 and TRBJ1-1; 7 bases are a match to TRBD1. CDR3 length equals 15 residues. Germline V CDR1 and CDR2: LGHNA, YNFKEQ. Unmatched junction bases numbered 4, after V lost 0 bases and J lost 3 bases. The CDR3 here is CASSQDSGGYTEAFF. The CDR3 nucleotides are TGTGCCAGCAGCCAAGATTCAGGGGGGTACACTGAAGCTTTCTTT.

This clonotype was seen more than once but under ten times. For the CDR3, the DNA is TGCAGTGCCCCTCCCCTAGGGCTTTTGGAGACCCAGTACTTC. Its translation is CSAPPLGLLETQYF. The chain is built from TRBV20-1 and TRBJ2-5; D unclear. This CDR3 is built from 14 residues. Trimming removed 6 bases from V and 5 bases from J, with 19 bases in between. CDR1 DFQATT and CDR2 SNEGSKA come from the germline V gene (reference sequence).

In its sample, this clonotype was seen a few times. The chain has TRBV20-1 and TRBJ2-1; 9 bases match TRBD2. The V gene's germline CDR1 is DFQATT and CDR2 SNEGSKA (reference sequence). CDR3 length equals 15 residues. J lost 9 bases, V lost 0 bases, and 9 bases had no gene match. The DNA for the CDR3 is TGCAGTGCTAGAGATCTGGGACTAGCATTCGGTGAGCAGTTCTTC. Amino acids: CSARDLGLAFGEQFF.

This clonotype came up many times. The genes are TRBV7-8 and TRBJ1-4; D ambiguous. Germline V gives CDR1 SGHVS, CDR2 FQNEAQ. V was pared by 1 base and J by 4 bases, with 16 bases between. The CDR3 length is 17 residues. The CDR3 DNA is TGTGCCAGCAGCTTAGGGTGGAGTGGCAGAAGTAATGAAAAACTGTTTTTT. Encoded protein: CASSLGWSGRSNEKLFF.

This clonotype turned up a few times. V and J are TRBV5-6 and TRBJ2-7; 8 nucleotides line up with TRBD2. Germline V gives CDR1 SGHDT, CDR2 YYEEEE. The junction had 11 bases not matched to a gene; V was cut back by 1 base and J by 5 bases. The CDR3 length is 16 residues. The CDR3 reads CASSLPRLATSNEQYF. CDR3 DNA: TGTGCCAGCAGCTTGCCGAGACTAGCGACAAGTAACGAGCAGTACTTC.

The chain recombines TRBV3-1 with TRBJ2-1, with D perhaps TRBD1 or TRBD2 (7 bases each). Germline V gene sequence: CDR1 LGHDT, CDR2 YNNKEL (reference sequence). CDR3 length: 16 amino acids. Between the trimmed V and J ends, which lost 4 bases and 3 bases, there was a span of 16 bases. The CDR3, as DNA: TGTGCCAGCAGCCCTTGGGGAGGGGGCGACTACAATGAGCAGTTCTTC. Protein sequence: CASSPWGGGDYNEQFF.

This clonotype occurred many times. The chain joins TRBV20-1 to TRBJ2-2; the D is unclear. V lost 6 bases, J lost 2 bases, and 10 bases lay in between. From germline, CDR1 is DFQATT and CDR2 SNEGSKA (reference sequence). The CDR3 is made up of 13 amino acids. The CDR3 region is CSAPYPNTGELFF. The CDR3 nucleotides are TGCAGTGCCCCTTACCCTAACACCGGGGAGCTGTTTTTT.

There are a few counts of this clonotype. This chain joins TRBV5-6 and TRBJ2-4; D gene uncertain. There are 18 residues in the CDR3. CDR1 is SGHDT and CDR2 is YYEEEE in the germline V gene. V lost 0 bases and J lost 2, with 18 bases in between. The CDR3 coding sequence is TGTGCCAGCAGCTTGGACACGGGCGGCTTCTGGACCAAAAACATTCAGTACTTC. Translated, it gives CASSLDTGGFWTKNIQYF.

This clonotype was detected ten times or more. The genes are TRBV28 and TRBJ2-1; 7 bases fit TRBD1. Germline values: CDR1 MDHEN, CDR2 SYDVKM. The junction had 7 bases not matched to a gene; V was cut back by 5 bases and J by 3 bases. This CDR3 spans 15 amino acids. In DNA, the CDR3 is TGTGCCAGCAGTCCCGGGGACAGATTCTACAATGAGCAGTTCTTC. This gives the protein CASSPGDRFYNEQFF. The full variable domain, rest sourced from reference TRBV28 and TRBJ2-1, is DVKVTQSSRYLVKRTGEKVFLECVQDMDHENMFWYRQDPGLGLRLIYFSYDVKMKEKGDIPEGYSVSREKKERFSLILESASTNQTSMYLCASSPGDRFYNEQFFGPGTRLTVL.